This T cell receptor beta chain stems from a study of T cells after yellow fever vaccination. Study findings and constraints: Boosting was followed by the reappearance of most primary-vaccination clones (approximately 95% CD4, about 88% CD8).

The CDR3 sequence is 15 residues long. Germline-derived CDR1 and CDR2 are LNHDA and SQIVND (reference sequence). Trimming shortened V by 5 bases and J by 0 bases, and 13 bases separated the two germline ends. MiXCR, applied by TCRdb to the 5' RACE reads, yields one record per CDR3 protein. The sample consists of around 250,000 distinct CDR3 sequences, 5.2% of them appearing once. In its sample, this clonotype was seen a few times. Antigen unknown. The source is a man aged 18 to 35 who received the YFV17D yellow fever vaccine. The input for sequencing was CD4+ T cells sorted from PBMCs, taken on the day of the yellow fever booster vaccination. V and J are TRBV19 and TRBJ1-1, with a possible D match to TRBD1 (6 bases). As DNA, the CDR3 is TGTGCCAGTAGTTATTGGGCAGGGGTGAACACTGAAGCTTTCTTT. Encoded protein: CASSYWAGVNTEAFF.